The clone carrying this T cell receptor beta chain was recorded at least ten times. No antigen is known for it. Via MiXCR, TCRdb re-called the 5' RACE reads, giving one row per CDR3 protein. The sample holds 350,000 or so distinct CDR3 sequences, 13% seen once. V gave up 0 bases and J gave up 6 bases; unmatched junction bases: 8. Germline V gene lookup returns CDR1 LGHNA and CDR2 YNFKEQ. The CDR3 totals 16 residues. The entry originates in a study of T-cell memory formation after mild COVID-19. General study results and limits: Day 15 to 85 contracting clones showed balanced CD4/CD8; day 15 to 37 expanders favored CD4+.

Sequencing was done on a sample of PBMCs or a T cell subset sorted from them (not recorded which). This sequence originates from a man aged 18 to 30 who had mild COVID-19 (a few samples of this study predate the infection). Cell type and time point are not known. The gene calls are TRBV4-2 and TRBJ2-1; 7 nucleotides align to TRBD1. This CDR3 is CASSQDAVRGFNEQFF. CDR3 in DNA: TGTGCCAGCAGCCAAGATGCTGTCAGGGGGTTCAATGAGCAGTTCTTC.